The 17 T cell receptor beta chains below come from one sample, sequenced in a study of blood T cells in healthy people across ages. Primed by a sample-barcoded 5' primer and a J-beta primer mix, a second PCR proceeded for 7 to 11 cycles. A single record per CDR3 protein comes from TCRdb applying MiXCR to the 5' RACE reads. Of 450,000 to 600,000 distinct CDR3 sequences listed, about 27% are singletons. Separately, the same data were catalogued under a study of T cells of mothers and their children.

Input material: blood. These receptors originate from a boy under 10 years old in good health.

This clonotype has just a few counts. This rearrangement joins TRBV5-1 to TRBJ2-2, with D possibly matching TRBD2 (7 bases). V was trimmed by 0 bases and J by 2 bases, leaving 14 bases between them. The germline V gene has CDR1 SGHRS and CDR2 YFSETQ. This CDR3 spans 17 amino acids. CDR3 protein: CASSLGSGGPNTGELFF. The DNA of the CDR3 is TGCGCCAGCAGCTTGGGGTCCGGGGGGCCCAACACCGGGGAGCTGTTTTTT.

This clonotype was counted between two and nine times. This chain uses TRBV6-5 with TRBJ2-5, with D possibly being TRBD2 (5 bases). The DNA end is more similar to TRBJ2-7, so the J call may be wrong. Germline V gene lookup returns CDR1 MNHEY and CDR2 SVGAGI. The CDR3 spans 17 residues. CDR3 region: CASSYNGVAAFLDEQYF. In DNA form, the CDR3 reads TGTGCCAGCAGTTACAACGGGGTTGCGGCGTTTCTTGACGAGCAGTACTTC.

The genes are TRBV20-1 and TRBJ2-5, with 12 bases aligning to TRBD2. The assigned J gene may be wrong: the sequence end matches TRBJ2-1 better. The germline gives CDR1 DFQATT, CDR2 SNEGSKA (reference sequence). CDR3 length: 14 residues. CDR3 sequence reads: CSANGLAGKDEQFF. CDR3 coding DNA: TGCAGTGCTAACGGACTAGCGGGGAAGGATGAGCAGTTCTTC.

This clonotype was recorded a few times. The chain links TRBV5-1 to TRBJ2-7, with 12 bases fitting TRBD1. Near its end, the DNA agrees better with TRBJ2-1, so the J call may be wrong. The V gene's germline CDR1 is SGHRS and CDR2 YFSETQ. CDR3 size: 18 residues. The CDR3 sequence is CASSLAERGQGAENEQFF. The CDR3 DNA follows: TGCGCCAGCAGCTTGGCCGAACGGGGACAGGGGGCCGAGAATGAGCAGTTCTTC.

This chain uses TRBV5-1 with TRBJ1-1, with 7 bases lining up with TRBD1. The CDR3 is 16 amino acids. Germline CDR1 SGHRS, CDR2 YFSETQ. The V segment lost 4 bases and the J segment 5 bases; nucleotides outside the gene matches: 14. CDR3 amino acids: CASSEVPTGSGTEAFF. In nucleotides, the CDR3 is TGCGCCAGCAGCGAAGTTCCGACAGGGAGTGGGACTGAAGCTTTCTTT.

The gene calls are TRBV10-3 and TRBJ2-7; D uncertain. The length of the CDR3 is 15 residues. V lost 3 bases and J lost 7, with 19 bases in between. Germline V gene data show CDR1 as ENHRY and CDR2 as SYGVKD. The chain's CDR3 is CAISDLKSEAGEQYF. In nucleotides, the CDR3 is TGTGCCATCAGTGACCTCAAAAGCGAGGCCGGAGAGCAGTACTTC.

This clonotype came up a few times. This chain uses TRBV20-1 with TRBJ2-1, with D uncertain. V was clipped by 1 base and J by 4 bases, with 5 bases between them. CDR1 is DFQATT and CDR2 is SNEGSKA in the germline V gene (reference sequence). There are 12 residues in the CDR3. The CDR3 DNA reads TGCAGTGCTAGAGTGCTATACAATGAGCAGTTCTTC. This gives the protein CSARVLYNEQFF.

This clonotype was seen a few times. V gene TRBV13 combines with J gene TRBJ1-1; D possibly corresponds to TRBD1 (5 bases). CDR1 PRHDT and CDR2 FYEKMQ come from the germline V gene (reference sequence). CDR3 length: 14 amino acids. Trimming took off 5 bases at V and 4 bases at J, with 14 bases between the two ends. CDR3 nucleotides: TGTGCCAGCAGCACCGGGACGCCGGGCACTGAAGCTTTCTTT. It codes for CASSTGTPGTEAFF.

This clonotype turned up a few times. The V gene is TRBV7-9, the J gene TRBJ2-1; TRBD2 aligns across 11 bases. Germline assignment: CDR1 SEHNR and CDR2 FQNEAQ (reference sequence). CDR3 length: 15 amino acids. J gave up 7 bases and V 7 bases, and 9 bases lay outside the gene matches. CDR3 nucleotide sequence: TGTGCCAGCATGTTCCTAGCGGGAGGTGGGAATGAGCAGTTCTTC. Its protein is CASMFLAGGGNEQFF. Together with reference TRBV7-9 and TRBJ2-1, the CDR3 gives the full variable domain: DTGVSQNPRHKITKRGQNVTFRCDPISEHNRLYWYRQTLGQGPEFLTYFQNEAQLEKSRLLSDRFSAERPKGSFSTLEIQRTEQGDSAMYLCASMFLAGGGNEQFFGPGTRLTVL.

This clonotype was found once. V and J are TRBV5-1 and TRBJ2-5; 12 bases agree with TRBD1. TRBJ2-7 explains the end of the DNA better; the J call may be wrong. Germline V gene data show CDR1 as SGHRS and CDR2 as YFSETQ. The CDR3 consists of 14 residues. CDR3 in amino acids: CASRPGTGGNEQYF. The CDR3 DNA sequence: TGCGCCAGCAGACCCGGGACAGGGGGCAACGAGCAGTACTTC.

V is TRBV27 and J is TRBJ2-5; D uncertain. Matching the DNA end better, TRBJ2-7 makes the J call doubtful. The length of the CDR3 is 13 residues. Germline CDR1 reads MNHEY; CDR2 reads SMNVEV (reference sequence). CDR3 sequence reads: CASSIFVGYEQYF. CDR3 bases: TGTGCCAGCAGTATCTTCGTCGGCTACGAGCAGTACTTC.

Turning to this clonotype: At one boundary the junction diverges from the germline segment, which might be a read error. The rearrangement uses TRBV9 and TRBJ2-1, with 8 bases fitting TRBD2. The CDR3 is 16 residues long. Germline-derived CDR1 and CDR2 are SGDLS and YYNGEE. The chain's CDR3 is CASSAVSGDSSNEQFF. The DNA of the CDR3 is TGTGCCAGCAGCGCGGTTAGCGGGGACTCCTCCAATGAGCAGTTCTTC. The full variable domain, in which reference TRBV9 and TRBJ2-1 provide the parts outside the CDR3, is DSGVTQTPKHLITATGQRVTLRCSPRSGDLSVYWYQQSLDQGLQFLIQYYNGEERAKGNILERFSAQQFPDLHSELNLSSLELGDSALYFCASSAVSGDSSNEQFFGPGTRLTVL.

The chain is built from TRBV29-1 and TRBJ2-5; TRBD1 aligns across 8 bases. TRBJ2-1 matches the DNA end more closely, so the J call is doubtful. Germline-derived CDR1 and CDR2 are SQVTM and ANQGSEA. This CDR3 has 15 amino acids. The CDR3 DNA follows: TGCAGCGTCTGTGACAGGGGCCCCCCCTACAATGAGCAGTTCTTC. Protein: CSVCDRGPPYNEQFF.

V and J are TRBV6-6 and TRBJ2-3; D unclear. CDR1 and CDR2 from the germline V gene are MNHNY and SVGAGI (reference sequence). The CDR3 consists of 14 residues. V was clipped by 2 bases and J by 6 bases, with 12 bases between them. The CDR3 sequence: CASSYGQNRDTQYF. CDR3 DNA: TGTGCCAGCAGTTACGGGCAAAACCGCGATACGCAGTATTTT.

This sequence joins TRBV27 and TRBJ2-4; tentatively, D is TRBD1 or TRBD2 (6 bases each). This CDR3 comprises 14 residues. Germline V lookup: CDR1 MNHEY, CDR2 SMNVEV (reference sequence). Trimming cost V 3 bases and J 6 bases, with 12 bases left between them. The CDR3 DNA is TGTGCCAGCAGTTTTAGGGGGGCTGGAAACATTCAGTACTTC. It encodes CASSFRGAGNIQYF.

The chain joins TRBV9 to TRBJ2-5, with D perhaps assigned TRBD1 or TRBD2 (5 bases each). Germline lookup yields CDR1 SGDLS and CDR2 YYNGEE. The germline V and J ends were trimmed by 0 bases and 3 bases, with 12 bases remaining between them. The CDR3 is 15 amino acids. CDR3 region: CASSVGGPQEETQYF. The CDR3 bases are TGTGCCAGCAGCGTAGGGGGACCCCAAGAAGAGACCCAGTACTTC.

This clonotype occurred once. The chain employs TRBV29-1 and TRBJ2-5; the match to TRBD2 covers 7 bases. The end of the DNA fits TRBJ2-1 better, so the J call may be wrong. This CDR3 has 13 amino acids. Germline V gene data show CDR1 as SQVTM and CDR2 as ANQGSEA. This CDR3 is CSVEGGSSSEQFF. The DNA for the CDR3 is TGCAGCGTTGAGGGCGGGAGTTCCAGTGAGCAGTTCTTC.